This TCR beta chain was sequenced during a study of cytomegalovirus exposure and HLA in healthy donors. PCR primers comprised 60 Vbeta and 13 Jbeta primers. Profiling relied on immunoSEQ multiplex PCR, and the TCRdb table lists in-frame clones only, not all of them. The top ten hold 3.1% of the sample, which has 150,000 to 200,000 clones, roughly 70% seen once. The CDR3 covers 16 residues. With 0 bases removed from V and 1 base from J, the gap between germline ends came to 7 bases. CDR1 is SGHNT and CDR2 is YENEEA in the germline V gene. Study-level points and caveats: A few V segments could not be told apart, such as TRBV6-2 and TRBV6-3, and were left out. Reportedly, a later analysis found an Asian-associated ancestry cluster had fewer N-insertions than the roughly 700-donor mean. A later analysis linked a missense DCLRE1C variant to TCR beta V- and J-gene trimming.

For this clone: Its antigen is not known.

V and J are TRBV11-3 and TRBJ2-6; D is unclear. This receptor was obtained from a male donor in good health and CMV-seronegative. Sequences were obtained from PBMCs. CDR3 in amino acids: CASSLDPLSGANVLTF. CDR3 DNA: TGTGCCAGCAGCTTAGACCCCCTGTCTGGGGCCAACGTCCTGACTTTC. Using reference TRBV11-3 and TRBJ2-6 for the parts outside the CDR3, the full variable domain is EAGVVQSPRYKIIEKKQPVAFWCNPISGHNTLYWYLQNLGQGPELLIRYENEEAVDDSQLPKDRFSAERLKGVDSTLKIQPAELGDSAVYLCASSLDPLSGANVLTFGAGSRLTVL.